This passage covers 30 T cell receptor beta chains from one sample sequenced in a study of T-cell reconstitution after alpha-beta-depleted transplantation in children. The TCRbeta library was prepared with unique molecular identifiers. MiXCR was run by TCRdb on the PCR reads, yielding one entry per CDR3 protein. The table lists hundreds of thousands of distinct CDR3 sequences, 10% of them singletons. Sequencing was performed on PBMCs, taken before TCRalphabeta/CD19-depleted stem cell transplant. The receptors shown here come from a boy under three years old with acute myeloid leukemia, due to receive a stem cell transplant.

The sample holds many counts of this clonotype. The V and J genes are TRBV7-6 and TRBJ1-1, with no clear D. The CDR3 runs 15 residues. Trimming pared 1 base from V and 2 bases from J, leaving 11 bases between. Germline-derived CDR1 and CDR2 are SGHVS and FNYEAQ. CDR3 protein: CASSLEAGTNTEAFF. In DNA form, the CDR3 reads TGTGCCAGCAGCTTAGAGGCAGGAACTAACACTGAAGCTTTCTTT.

This clonotype has at least ten counts. The chain has TRBV27 and TRBJ2-5; D uncertain. V lost 1 base, J lost 1 base, and 7 bases lay in between. Germline V lookup: CDR1 MNHEY, CDR2 SMNVEV (reference sequence). This CDR3 region has 14 residues. CDR3 sequence (DNA): TGTGCCAGCAGTTTATGGGGTCCCCAAGAGACCCAGTACTTC. Its translation is CASSLWGPQETQYF.

This clonotype has ten or more counts. The chain has TRBV5-1 and TRBJ2-5; 7 bases agree with TRBD1. Germline-derived CDR1 and CDR2 are SGHRS and YFSETQ. This CDR3 has 15 amino acids. Germline trimming cut 0 bases from V and 3 bases from J; bases unmatched to any gene: 5. CDR3 coding DNA: TGCGCCAGCAGCTTGGGGACCGGGACAGAAGAGACCCAGTACTTC. Encoded protein: CASSLGTGTEETQYF.

This clonotype occurred a few times. The genes are TRBV6-5 and TRBJ2-2; D is possibly TRBD1 or TRBD2 (5 bases each). The germline gives CDR1 MNHEY, CDR2 SVGAGI. Between the trimmed V and J ends, which lost 2 bases and 1 base, there was a span of 8 bases. The CDR3 is 15 amino acids. The CDR3 reads CASSYKGRNTGELFF. CDR3 nucleotides: TGTGCCAGCAGTTACAAGGGACGGAACACCGGGGAGCTGTTTTTT.

This clonotype was observed many times. The rearrangement uses TRBV3-1 and TRBJ1-4, with D hard to call. The CDR3 is 14 amino acids. CDR1 LGHDT and CDR2 YNNKEL come from the germline V gene (reference sequence). Trimming left V 0 bases short and J 3 bases short, with 5 bases between. The DNA for the CDR3 is TGTGCCAGCAGCCAAGACGGGGCTAATGAAAAACTGTTTTTT. Its protein is CASSQDGANEKLFF.

This clonotype was seen more than once but under ten times. The chain has TRBV4-3 and TRBJ2-1; 7 bases agree with TRBD2. Looked up from germline, CDR1 is LGHNA and CDR2 is YSLEER. CDR3 length equals 17 residues. V was clipped by 0 bases and J by 4 bases; unmatched bases: 9. The DNA for the CDR3 is TGCGCCAGCAGCCAAGATAGAGGGCTAGCGGAATACAATGAGCAGTTCTTC. Protein product: CASSQDRGLAEYNEQFF.

DNA of the CDR3: TGCGCCAGCAGCTTGGACGCCGGGAGAAACTACGAGCAGTACTTC. Amino acid sequence: CASSLDAGRNYEQYF. The V call is TRBV5-1, the J call TRBJ2-7, with a possible D match to TRBD2 (6 bases). Germline values: CDR1 SGHRS, CDR2 YFSETQ. With 0 bases removed from V and 3 bases from J, the gap between germline ends came to 13 bases. This CDR3 region has 15 residues.

There are many counts of this clonotype. This chain uses TRBV7-2 with TRBJ2-7, with 10 bases lining up with TRBD1. Germline trimming cut 5 bases from V and 4 bases from J; bases unmatched to any gene: 8. The CDR3 is 15 residues long. The germline CDR1 and CDR2 sequences are SGHTA and FQGNSA. CDR3 bases: TGTGCCAGCAGCCCAGGGGGACAGGGGACTTACGAGCAGTACTTC. The encoded protein is CASSPGGQGTYEQYF.

The J gene is TRBJ1-2, the V gene TRBV6-4; a possible D gene is TRBD1 (6 bases). CDR3 length: 16 residues. Germline V gives CDR1 MRHNA, CDR2 SNTAGT. Between the trimmed V and J ends, which lost 2 bases and 4 bases, there was a span of 17 bases. For the CDR3, the DNA is TGTGCCAGCAGTGACCCTCAGGTACAGGGACCCTATGGCTACACCTTC. Translated: CASSDPQVQGPYGYTF.

The table lists this clonotype with many counts. This sequence joins TRBV29-1 and TRBJ1-3; D is uncertain. The V gene lost 4 bases and the J gene lost 0 bases, with 10 bases spanning the gap. This CDR3 contains 14 residues. CDR1 is SQVTM and CDR2 is ANQGSEA in the germline V gene. In nucleotides, the CDR3 is TGCAGCGTTGGAGGGAGGGCCTCTGGAAACACCATATATTTT. Translating gives CSVGGRASGNTIYF.

In this sample, this clonotype turned up many times. The rearrangement links TRBV20-1 to TRBJ2-3, with 10 bases fitting TRBD2. This CDR3 spans 14 amino acids. V dropped 6 bases and J dropped 2; count of bases not matched to a gene: 5. Germline CDR1 and CDR2: DFQATT and SNEGSKA (reference sequence). The DNA for the CDR3 is TGCAGTGCCCGAGCGGGAGGGTCCACAGATACGCAGTATTTT. Translation: CSARAGGSTDTQYF.

This clonotype came up a few times. The V and J genes are TRBV7-2 and TRBJ2-7; 7 bases line up with TRBD1. Germline trimming cut 5 bases from V and 3 bases from J; bases unmatched to any gene: 7. This CDR3 region has 14 residues. Germline CDR1 is SGHTA and CDR2 is FQGNSA. The CDR3 DNA reads as TGTGCCAGCAGCACCAACAGGGGCCTCTACGAGCAGTACTTC. It yields the protein CASSTNRGLYEQYF.

This clonotype was found many times. The genes are TRBV28 and TRBJ2-4; 9 bases align to TRBD1. The CDR3 loop spans 16 amino acids. Germline values: CDR1 MDHEN, CDR2 SYDVKM. V trimming: 3 bases; J trimming: 4 bases; junction bases outside the gene matches: 7. The CDR3 here is CASSLWGDRDKNIQYF. CDR3 sequence (DNA): TGTGCCAGCAGTTTGTGGGGGGACAGGGATAAAAACATTCAGTACTTC. The full variable domain, completed using reference TRBV28 and TRBJ2-4, is DVKVTQSSRYLVKRTGEKVFLECVQDMDHENMFWYRQDPGLGLRLIYFSYDVKMKEKGDIPEGYSVSREKKERFSLILESASTNQTSMYLCASSLWGDRDKNIQYFGAGTRLSVL.

The chain is built from TRBV5-4 and TRBJ2-1, with D maybe TRBD1 (6 bases). The V and J ends lost 0 bases and 7 bases respectively, with 14 bases between them. This CDR3 has 15 amino acids. The V gene's germline CDR1 is SGHNT and CDR2 YYREEE (reference sequence). CDR3 sequence reads: CASSLGTGIGNEQFF. The DNA of the CDR3 is TGTGCCAGCAGCTTGGGAACAGGGATCGGGAATGAGCAGTTCTTC.

This clonotype was found many times. The V gene is TRBV10-3, the J gene TRBJ1-1; D call uncertain. The CDR3 is 14 amino acids. The germline V gene encodes CDR1 ENHRY and CDR2 SYGVKD. With 3 bases removed from V and 1 base from J, the gap between germline ends came to 9 bases. In DNA, the CDR3 is TGTGCCATCAGTGACCTGGGTCCGAACACTGAAGCTTTCTTT. Its protein product is CAISDLGPNTEAFF.

This clonotype was observed at least ten times. The chain links TRBV4-3 to TRBJ1-2, with D possibly TRBD1 on 5 matching bases. Germline V gene data show CDR1 as LGHNA and CDR2 as YSLEER. The V gene lost 0 bases and the J gene lost 6 bases, with 14 bases spanning the gap. The CDR3 extends over 15 amino acids. The CDR3 coding sequence is TGCGCCAGCAGCCAAGATAGAGGGGAAGGTGATGGCTACACCTTC. It specifies CASSQDRGEGDGYTF.

The genes are TRBV7-9 and TRBJ1-6; the D gene is possibly TRBD1 (5 bases). V was clipped by 0 bases and J by 7 bases, with 16 bases between them. This CDR3 region has 17 residues. CDR1 is SEHNR, CDR2 FQNEAQ, per germline (reference sequence). CDR3: CASSLAETRDGNSPLHF. The CDR3 coding sequence is TGTGCCAGCAGCTTAGCCGAGACCCGGGACGGGAATTCACCCCTCCACTTT.

The table lists this clonotype with many counts. This chain links TRBV7-2 with TRBJ2-2; 8 bases agree with TRBD1. The CDR3 spans 15 residues. The V segment lost 6 bases and the J segment 8 bases; nucleotides outside the gene matches: 11. Germline values: CDR1 SGHTA, CDR2 FQGNSA. The CDR3 loop is CASRPGRGLSGELFF. CDR3 nucleotides: TGTGCCAGCAGACCCGGCAGGGGGCTGTCGGGGGAGCTGTTTTTT.

This clonotype was detected many times. V is TRBV28 and J is TRBJ1-5, with D perhaps TRBD1 (5 bases). Per the germline V gene, CDR1 is MDHEN and CDR2 is SYDVKM. The CDR3 sequence is 16 residues long. Trimming pared 5 bases from V and 4 bases from J, leaving 18 bases between. The CDR3 DNA reads as TGTGCCAGCAGTCAACCCCTTAGGGGCCCAAATCAGCCCCAGCATTTT. Amino acids: CASSQPLRGPNQPQHF.

This clonotype has ten or more counts. The rearrangement joins TRBV24-1 to TRBJ2-7, with D unclear. Germline V gene lookup returns CDR1 KGHDR and CDR2 SFDVKD. This CDR3 has 12 residues. Trimming pared 9 bases from V and 1 base from J, leaving 9 bases between. CDR3 protein: CATSDGSYEQYF. CDR3 sequence (DNA): TGTGCCACCTCGGACGGTTCCTACGAGCAGTACTTC.

The sample holds many counts of this clonotype. The rearrangement links TRBV28 to TRBJ2-4; 8 nucleotides match TRBD2. The CDR3 totals 14 residues. Trimming at V came to 1 base and at J to 8 bases, leaving 4 bases not matched to a gene. Germline V CDR1 and CDR2: MDHEN, SYDVKM. The CDR3 protein is CASSLSGGPDIQYF. CDR3 nucleotides: TGTGCCAGCAGTTTATCGGGAGGGCCGGACATTCAGTACTTC.

This clonotype was seen at least ten times. The chain carries TRBV11-2 and TRBJ2-2, with 13 positions matching TRBD2. J lost 8 bases, V lost 5 bases, and 8 bases had no gene match. The CDR3 totals 16 residues. Germline V gene data show CDR1 as SGHAT and CDR2 as FQNNGV. The CDR3 reads CASSLRTSGRSGELFF. CDR3 DNA sequence: TGTGCCAGCAGCCTCCGGACTAGCGGGAGATCGGGGGAGCTGTTTTTT.

This clonotype was found many times. The V and J genes are TRBV11-2 and TRBJ2-7, with D perhaps matching TRBD2 (6 bases). Trimming removed 1 base from V and 5 bases from J, with 18 bases in between. From germline, CDR1 is SGHAT and CDR2 FQNNGV. The CDR3 totals 16 residues. The CDR3 spells CASSLVSGVIGDEQYF. Here the CDR3 DNA reads TGTGCCAGCAGCTTAGTATCGGGGGTCATCGGGGACGAGCAGTACTTC.

This clonotype was detected many times. The chain uses TRBV5-1 and TRBJ2-1; D is undetermined. From germline, CDR1 is SGHRS and CDR2 YFSETQ. This CDR3 comprises 14 residues. Trimming removed 5 bases from V and 0 bases from J, with 9 bases in between. The CDR3, as DNA: TGCGCCAGCAGGAGTGCCAGCTCCTACAATGAGCAGTTCTTC. This gives the protein CASRSASSYNEQFF.

This clonotype was detected ten times or more. The chain carries TRBV12-3 or TRBV12-4 and TRBJ2-1; D not certain. The length of the CDR3 is 15 residues. With 2 bases removed from V and 4 bases from J, the gap between germline ends came to 12 bases. The CDR3, as DNA: TGTGCCAGCAGTTTAAGGGCCTCTATTTACAATGAGCAGTTCTTC. It translates to CASSLRASIYNEQFF.

The sample holds many counts of this clonotype. The chain combines TRBV5-1 with TRBJ2-6; D not certain. The CDR3 has 16 residues. V lost 0 bases and J lost 0, with 7 bases in between. The germline gives CDR1 SGHRS, CDR2 YFSETQ. The CDR3 region is CASSLEVHSGANVLTF. The CDR3 bases are TGCGCCAGCAGCTTGGAGGTCCACTCTGGGGCCAACGTCCTGACTTTC.

This clonotype was found a few times. The chain combines TRBV7-2 with TRBJ2-1; a weak D match, TRBD1 (6 bases). The germline V gene has CDR1 SGHTA and CDR2 FQGNSA. V was cut by 6 bases and J by 5 bases, with 14 bases left in between. The CDR3 contains 14 residues. In DNA form, the CDR3 reads TGTGCCAGCAGAAACGGACAGTCCGACAATGAGCAGTTCTTC. Translated: CASRNGQSDNEQFF.

The chain uses TRBV11-2 and TRBJ2-7; D ambiguous. The germline V and J ends were trimmed by 5 bases and 0 bases, with 14 bases remaining between them. Germline V lookup: CDR1 SGHAT, CDR2 FQNNGV. The length of the CDR3 is 15 residues. CDR3 protein: CASSPSGRPSYEQYF. The CDR3 bases are TGTGCCAGCAGCCCATCCGGGCGCCCCTCCTACGAGCAGTACTTC. Full variable domain (remainder filled in from reference TRBV11-2 and TRBJ2-7): EAGVAQSPRYKIIEKRQSVAFWCNPISGHATLYWYQQILGQGPKLLIQFQNNGVVDDSQLPKDRFSAERLKGVDSTLKIQPAKLEDSAVYLCASSPSGRPSYEQYFGPGTRLTVT.

Ten or more counts support this clonotype. CDR3 amino acids: CAISAIKVATNEKLFF. In nucleotides, the CDR3 is TGTGCCATCAGTGCCATCAAGGTTGCAACTAATGAAAAACTGTTTTTT. This chain links TRBV10-3 with TRBJ1-4; D remains unclear. The V and J ends lost 4 bases and 0 bases respectively, with 12 bases between them. Germline assignment: CDR1 ENHRY and CDR2 SYGVKD. This CDR3 is built from 16 residues.

This clonotype was counted many times. Here the CDR3 DNA reads TGTGCCAGCAGCCTAGCCCCCCAAGGGGGCGGTGGCTACACCTTC. Its protein product is CASSLAPQGGGGYTF. The rearrangement links TRBV7-3 to TRBJ1-2; 7 bases map to TRBD1. J was trimmed by 7 bases and V by 5 bases; bases with no gene match: 13. In germline, CDR1 is SGHTA, CDR2 FQGTGA. This CDR3 region has 15 residues.